The next 13 T cell receptor beta chains were all read from a single sample in a study of blood T cells in healthy people across ages. The second PCR ran roughly 6 to 11 cycles with a sample-barcoded 5' primer and J-beta primers. In TCRdb, the 5' RACE reads were re-called with MiXCR into one record per CDR3 protein. This repertoire shows 2 million or so distinct CDR3 sequences, 49% found once; its top ten account for approximately 2.1%. Input material: blood. These receptors were obtained from a woman aged 40 to 55 in good health.

This clonotype was seen only once. This sequence joins TRBV7-9 and TRBJ1-5, with D perhaps TRBD1 (6 bases). Germline V lookup: CDR1 SEHNR, CDR2 FQNEAQ (reference sequence). V lost 5 bases and J lost 6, with 17 bases in between. CDR3 size: 15 residues. This chain's CDR3 is CASSGTGTPGQPQHF. In DNA, the CDR3 is TGTGCCAGCAGCGGTACAGGGACCCCTGGTCAGCCCCAGCATTTT.

In its sample, this clonotype was seen a few times. A much larger clone differs from this one at a single base, so this may be a read error. The chain combines TRBV10-3 with TRBJ2-7; 7 bases fit TRBD1. This CDR3 is 11 amino acids long. V gave up 5 bases and J gave up 6 bases; unmatched junction bases: 1. Looked up from germline, CDR1 is ENHRY and CDR2 is SYGVKD. This chain's CDR3 is CAISSGGEQYF. The DNA for the CDR3 is TGTGCCATCAGTTCAGGGGGCGAGCAGTACTTC.

This rearrangement joins TRBV13 to TRBJ2-5; TRBD2 matches at 7 bases. V was clipped by 5 bases and J by 3 bases; unmatched bases: 12. The CDR3 has 16 amino acids. Germline lookup yields CDR1 PRHDT and CDR2 FYEKMQ (reference sequence). The CDR3 region has the DNA TGTGCCAGCAGCCCTCATCGGGACTACCCGAAAGAGACCCAGTACTTC. The encoded protein is CASSPHRDYPKETQYF.

The rearrangement uses TRBV20-1 and TRBJ2-7; the match to TRBD2 covers 11 bases. The J call could be wrong; TRBJ2-5 is a better fit for the DNA end. There are 15 residues in the CDR3. CDR1 is DFQATT, CDR2 SNEGSKA, per germline (reference sequence). The CDR3 region has the DNA TGCAGTGCTAGACCGACGGGACTAGCGGAAGAGACCCAGTACTTC. It encodes CSARPTGLAEETQYF.

The chain is built from TRBV28 and TRBJ2-2, with D perhaps assigned TRBD1 or TRBD2 (5 bases each). CDR1 is MDHEN and CDR2 is SYDVKM in the germline V gene. This CDR3 contains 18 residues. V dropped 7 bases and J dropped 0 bases, with 21 bases sitting between them. CDR3 residues: CASTPALGRNANTGELFF. CDR3 in DNA: TGTGCCAGCACTCCCGCCTTGGGACGTAATGCGAACACCGGGGAGCTGTTTTTT.

The chain couples TRBV10-3 to TRBJ1-1, with 11 bases lining up with TRBD1. In germline, CDR1 is ENHRY, CDR2 SYGVKD. The V segment lost 5 bases and the J segment 0 bases; nucleotides outside the gene matches: 8. CDR3 length: 17 residues. CDR3 region: CAISWTGGELVNTEAFF. As DNA, the CDR3 is TGTGCCATCAGTTGGACAGGGGGCGAGTTAGTGAACACTGAAGCTTTCTTT.

Only a few counts were recorded for this clonotype. The genes are TRBV25-1 and TRBJ2-5, with TRBD1 identical over 7 bases. V dropped 3 bases and J dropped 2; count of bases not matched to a gene: 3. The CDR3 loop spans 14 amino acids. Germline CDR1 is MGHDK and CDR2 is SYGVNS. In DNA form, the CDR3 reads TGTGCCAGCAGTGAGCCGGGACAGCAAGAGACCCAGTACTTC. As protein: CASSEPGQQETQYF.

J is TRBJ1-2 and V is TRBV28; possible D gene TRBD1, 6 bases. Trimming pared 5 bases from V and 10 bases from J, leaving 17 bases between. Germline values: CDR1 MDHEN, CDR2 SYDVKM. The CDR3 totals 13 residues. The DNA of the CDR3 is TGTGCCAGCAGTACAGGGCTCGGAAGGTACTACACCTTC. This codes for CASSTGLGRYYTF.

The chain recombines TRBV5-1 with TRBJ2-1; D unclear. The DNA matches TRBJ2-7 better at its end, which makes the J call doubtful. Germline V gene lookup returns CDR1 SGHRS and CDR2 YFSETQ. This CDR3 spans 13 amino acids. The CDR3 sequence: CASSLELKGEQYF. The CDR3 coding sequence is TGCGCCAGCAGCTTGGAACTTAAGGGAGAGCAGTACTTC.

This clonotype was picked up a small number of times. V gene TRBV7-6 combines with J gene TRBJ2-1; D possibly corresponds to TRBD2 (6 bases). The germline V gene encodes CDR1 SGHVS and CDR2 FNYEAQ. CDR3 size: 15 residues. V was clipped by 4 bases and J by 10 bases, with 20 bases between them. As DNA, the CDR3 is TGTGCCAGCAGCTCGGCGAAATTATATGGAGGGGAGCAGTTCTTC. Protein: CASSSAKLYGGEQFF.

V usage is TRBV6-6 and J usage is TRBJ1-5, with a tentative D call TRBD1 (5 bases). The CDR3 is 13 residues long. Germline V gene sequence: CDR1 MNHNY, CDR2 SVGAGI (reference sequence). With 6 bases removed from V and 6 bases from J, the gap between germline ends came to 12 bases. The CDR3 DNA sequence: TGTGCCAGCAGCGCTTGGGGGGGTCAGCCCCAGCATTTT. Translating gives CASSAWGGQPQHF.

The V call is TRBV4-2, the J call TRBJ1-1; 11 positions agree with TRBD1. V dropped 5 bases and J dropped 4; count of bases not matched to a gene: 9. Germline V gene data show CDR1 as LGHNA and CDR2 as YNFKEQ. There are 16 residues in the CDR3. CDR3 sequence (DNA): TGTGCCAGCAGCAATGACCGGGACAGGGGGACCACTGAAGCTTTCTTT. It is translated as CASSNDRDRGTTEAFF.

This clonotype was seen more than once but under ten times. This chain uses TRBV10-1 with TRBJ2-3; D is undetermined. CDR3 length: 13 amino acids. CDR1 and CDR2 (germline): WNHNN, SYGVQD (reference sequence). Trimming stripped 6 bases from V and 0 bases from J, with 7 bases between. In nucleotides, the CDR3 is TGCGCCAGCAGGGACGACAGCACAGATACGCAGTATTTT. This translates into CASRDDSTDTQYF.